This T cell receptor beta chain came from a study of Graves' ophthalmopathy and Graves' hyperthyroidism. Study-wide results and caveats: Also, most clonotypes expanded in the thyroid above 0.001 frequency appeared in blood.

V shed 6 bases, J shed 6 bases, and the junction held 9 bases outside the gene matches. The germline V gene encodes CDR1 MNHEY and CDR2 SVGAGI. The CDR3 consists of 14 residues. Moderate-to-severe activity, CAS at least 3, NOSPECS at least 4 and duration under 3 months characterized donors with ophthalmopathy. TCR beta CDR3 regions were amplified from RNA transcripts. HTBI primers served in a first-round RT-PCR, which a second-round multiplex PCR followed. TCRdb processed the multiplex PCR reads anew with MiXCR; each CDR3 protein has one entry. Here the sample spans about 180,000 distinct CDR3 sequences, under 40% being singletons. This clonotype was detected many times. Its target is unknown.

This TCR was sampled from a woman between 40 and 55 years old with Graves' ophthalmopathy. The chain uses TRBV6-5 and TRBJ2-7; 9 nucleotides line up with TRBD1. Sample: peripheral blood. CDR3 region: CASSQVGQGGEQYF. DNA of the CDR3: TGTGCCAGCAGCCAGGTGGGACAGGGTGGCGAGCAGTACTTC.